This T cell receptor beta chain was sequenced for a study of T-cell memory formation after mild COVID-19. Study-wide results and limits: Clones that contracted from day 15 to 85 were balanced CD4/CD8, while later expanders leaned CD4+.

The CDR3 consists of 17 residues. V was pared by 5 bases and J by 7 bases, with 26 bases between. This clonotype was found a few times. Its antigen is undetermined. TCRalpha and TCRbeta libraries used 5'RACE with constant-segment primers and UMIs. Each CDR3 protein gets one entry after TCRdb re-called the 5' RACE reads with MiXCR. This table holds around 80,000 distinct CDR3 sequences, over 10% found once. Source material: PBMCs or a T cell subset sorted from them (not recorded which). The chain recombines TRBV12-3 or TRBV12-4 with TRBJ1-2; D may be TRBD1 (5 bases). The receptor was isolated from a man aged 18 to 29 who had mild COVID-19 (a few samples of this study predate the infection). Cell type and time point are not known. Here the CDR3 DNA reads TGTGCCAGCAGTCCTCATGCTTCTATCGGGGGAAGACTTGGCTACACCTTC. Protein sequence: CASSPHASIGGRLGYTF.